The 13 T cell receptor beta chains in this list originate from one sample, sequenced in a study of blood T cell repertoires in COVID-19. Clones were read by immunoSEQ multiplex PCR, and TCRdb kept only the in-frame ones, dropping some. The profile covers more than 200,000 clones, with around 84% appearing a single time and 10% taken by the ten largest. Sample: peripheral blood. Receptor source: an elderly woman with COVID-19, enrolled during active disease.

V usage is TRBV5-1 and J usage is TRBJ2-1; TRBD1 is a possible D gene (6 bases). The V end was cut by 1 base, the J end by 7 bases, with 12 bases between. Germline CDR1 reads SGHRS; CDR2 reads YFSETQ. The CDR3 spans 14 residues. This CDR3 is CASSLLGQINEQFF. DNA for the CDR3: TGCGCCAGCAGCTTGCTTGGACAGATAAATGAGCAGTTCTTC.

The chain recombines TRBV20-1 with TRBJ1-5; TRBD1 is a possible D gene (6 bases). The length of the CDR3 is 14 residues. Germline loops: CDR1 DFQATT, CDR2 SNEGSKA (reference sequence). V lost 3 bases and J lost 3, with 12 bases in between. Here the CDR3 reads CSASSRQDNQPQHF. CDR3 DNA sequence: TGCAGTGCTAGTTCGAGACAGGACAATCAGCCCCAGCATTTT.

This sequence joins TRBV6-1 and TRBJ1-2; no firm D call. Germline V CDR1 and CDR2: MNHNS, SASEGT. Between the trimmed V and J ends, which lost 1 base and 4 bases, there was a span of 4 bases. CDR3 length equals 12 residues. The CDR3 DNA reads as TGTGCCAGCAGTGAAGTAGCCTATGGCTACACCTTC. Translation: CASSEVAYGYTF.

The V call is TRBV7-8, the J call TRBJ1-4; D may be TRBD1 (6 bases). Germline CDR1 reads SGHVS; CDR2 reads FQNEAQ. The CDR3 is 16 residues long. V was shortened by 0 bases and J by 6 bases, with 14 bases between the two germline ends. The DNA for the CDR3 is TGTGCCAGCAGCTTAGCGGCGGGGGGGCGCGATGAAAAACTGTTTTTT. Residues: CASSLAAGGRDEKLFF.

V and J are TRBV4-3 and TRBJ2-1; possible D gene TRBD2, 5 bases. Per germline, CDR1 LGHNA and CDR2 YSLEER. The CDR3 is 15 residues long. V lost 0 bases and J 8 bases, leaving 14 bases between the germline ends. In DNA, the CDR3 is TGCGCCAGCAGCCAAGATCTGAGAGGGTTGGATGAGCAGTTCTTC. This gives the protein CASSQDLRGLDEQFF.

The CDR3 reads CASSLADTGRYEQYF. The CDR3 nucleotides are TGTGCCAGCAGCTTAGCGGATACAGGGAGATACGAGCAGTACTTC. This sequence joins TRBV11-2 and TRBJ2-7, with D perhaps TRBD1 (6 bases). Trimming removed 1 base from V and 4 bases from J, with 14 bases in between. Germline values: CDR1 SGHAT, CDR2 FQNNGV. The CDR3 extends over 15 amino acids.

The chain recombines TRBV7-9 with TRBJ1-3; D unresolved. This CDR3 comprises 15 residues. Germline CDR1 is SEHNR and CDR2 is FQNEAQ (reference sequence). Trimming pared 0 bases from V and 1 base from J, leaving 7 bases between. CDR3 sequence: CASSLASRSGNTIYF. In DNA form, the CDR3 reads TGTGCCAGCAGCTTAGCGTCGCGGTCTGGAAACACCATATATTTT.

CDR3 sequence (DNA): TGTGCCAGTACAAGCCTGAGGGCCTTAAACACCGGGGAGCTGTTTTTT. Translation: CASTSLRALNTGELFF. This chain uses TRBV19 with TRBJ2-2; the D gene is possibly TRBD2 (5 bases). V shed 7 bases and J shed 2 bases, with 17 bases lying between them. Germline V gene lookup returns CDR1 LNHDA and CDR2 SQIVND (reference sequence). The CDR3 is 16 residues long.

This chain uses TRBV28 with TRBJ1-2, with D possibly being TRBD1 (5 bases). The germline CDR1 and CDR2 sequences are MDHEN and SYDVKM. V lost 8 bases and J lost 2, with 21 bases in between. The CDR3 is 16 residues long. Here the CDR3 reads CASLGAPQHDNYGYTF. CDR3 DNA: TGTGCCAGCTTAGGGGCGCCCCAGCACGACAACTATGGCTACACCTTC.

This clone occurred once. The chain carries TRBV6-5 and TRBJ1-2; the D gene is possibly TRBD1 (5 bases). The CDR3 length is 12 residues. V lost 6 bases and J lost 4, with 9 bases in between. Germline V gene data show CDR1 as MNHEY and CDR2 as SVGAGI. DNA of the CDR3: TGTGCCAGCAGCCAGGGCCTCTATGGCTACACCTTC. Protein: CASSQGLYGYTF.

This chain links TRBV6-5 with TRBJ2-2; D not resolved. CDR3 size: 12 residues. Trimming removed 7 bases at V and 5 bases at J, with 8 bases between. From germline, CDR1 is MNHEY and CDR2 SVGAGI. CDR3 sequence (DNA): TGTGCCAGCACCCTTCAGACCGGGGAGCTGTTTTTT. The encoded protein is CASTLQTGELFF.

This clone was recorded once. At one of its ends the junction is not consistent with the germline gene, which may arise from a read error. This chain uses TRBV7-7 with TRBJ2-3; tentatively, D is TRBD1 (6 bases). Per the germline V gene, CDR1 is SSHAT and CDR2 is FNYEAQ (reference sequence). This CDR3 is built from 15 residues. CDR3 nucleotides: TGTGCTAGCAGCTTCAGGGGTGGGAGCACAGATACGCAGTATTTT. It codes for CASSFRGGSTDTQYF. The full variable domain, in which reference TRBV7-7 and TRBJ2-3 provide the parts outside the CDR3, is GAGVSQSPRYKVTKRGQDVTLRCDPISSHATLYWYQQALGQGPEFLTYFNYEAQPDKSGLPSDRFSAERPEGSISTLTIQRTEQRDSAMYRCASSFRGGSTDTQYFGPGTRLTVL.

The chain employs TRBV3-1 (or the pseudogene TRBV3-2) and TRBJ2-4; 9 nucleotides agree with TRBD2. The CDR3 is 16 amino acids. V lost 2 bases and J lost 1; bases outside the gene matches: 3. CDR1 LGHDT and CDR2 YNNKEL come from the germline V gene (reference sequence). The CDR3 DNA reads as TGTGCCAGCAGCCAAAGAAGCGGGGGGGCCAAAAACATTCAGTACTTC. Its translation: CASSQRSGGAKNIQYF.